This T cell receptor (beta chain) is drawn from a study of blood T cell repertoires in COVID-19. Study information: Italy, Spain and the United States were the sources of the convalescent and acute COVID-19 samples. Nucleic acid was either cDNA or gDNA, and it came from T cells, B-cell-depleted T cells, or PBMCs.

Authors' analysis steps: Nucleated cell counts were estimated from reference gene primer amplification. Sequencing used immunoSEQ multiplex PCR; TCRdb keeps in-frame clones, though not all of them. V and J calls and clone size are as listed in that table; D and trimming were resolved from the DNA. The table records under 250,000 clones, almost 90% of them present only once. V was clipped by 0 bases and J by 5 bases, with 5 bases between them. Germline lookup yields CDR1 SGHRS and CDR2 YFSETQ. The CDR3 runs to 13 residues. The chain carries TRBV5-1 and TRBJ2-2; D is ambiguous. The receptor's source is an older woman with acute or convalescent COVID-19. Sequences were obtained from peripheral blood. The CDR3: CASSLDPTGELFF. Here the CDR3 DNA reads TGCGCCAGCAGCTTGGATCCAACCGGGGAGCTGTTTTTT.